The rows below give T cell receptor beta chains drawn from one sample of a study of T cell repertoires in cytomegalovirus infection. TCRdb called the reads again in MiXCR, with one record for every CDR3 protein. The top ten clones hold approximately 4.3% of a sample with approximately 180,000 distinct CDR3 sequences, roughly 9.8% of them seen once. Material: PBMCs. These receptors came from a human donor in good health (CMV status not recorded). Some clones in this sample may be carry-over from other donors' samples. CDR3s include the opening cysteine and the closing phenylalanine or tryptophan. The D gene is left open where the match is weak. The size field is filled for only some rows; it gives once, few, many or a size class.

.,TRBJ1-5,TRBV20-1,.,TGCAGTGCTAGTTCCGGGTCACGAAGCAATCAGCCCCAGCATTTT,CSASSGSRSNQPQHF
TRBD1,TRBJ1-1,TRBV7-2,many,TGTGCCAGCAGCTTAGCACTATGGGGACAGGGAAGGAACACTGAAGCTTTCTTT,CASSLALWGQGRNTEAFF
TRBD1,TRBJ2-1,TRBV6-2/TRBV6-3,few,TGTGCCAGCAGACCCTACAGGGGCCGTCGGTACAATGAGCAGTTCTTC,CASRPYRGRRYNEQFF
.,TRBJ1-5,TRBV27,few,TGTGCCAGCAGCGCTGGATGGGGCCTCAATCAGCCCCAGCATTTT,CASSAGWGLNQPQHF
.,TRBJ1-6,TRBV15,.,TGTGCCACCAGCAGAGTAGTGGGCAGGGCTAATTCACCCCTCCACTTT,CATSRVVGRANSPLHF
TRBD2,TRBJ2-1,TRBV7-2,many,TGTGCCAGCCGTCTCAGCACTAGCGGATACAATGAGCAGTTCTTC,CASRLSTSGYNEQFF
.,TRBJ2-7,TRBV10-3,.,TGTGCCATCAGTGATGGGGAATCCTACGAGCAGTACTTC,CAISDGESYEQYF
.,TRBJ2-1,TRBV6-2/TRBV6-3,.,TGTGCCAGCAGCCCCACCGGGGTAGAAGAGCAGTTCTTC,CASSPTGVEEQFF
.,TRBJ1-2,TRBV6-1,many,TGTGCCAGCAGTGAAGCGTCCAACTATGGCTACACCTTC,CASSEASNYGYTF
.,TRBJ2-1,TRBV7-6,many,TGTGCCAGCAGCTTAGGTCCTAGCGCGTACAATGAGCAGTTCTTC,CASSLGPSAYNEQFF
TRBD2,TRBJ2-3,TRBV20-1,few,TGCAGTGCTACTAGACTAGCAGTATCAGATACGCAGTATTTT,CSATRLAVSDTQYF
.,TRBJ2-1,TRBV6-2/TRBV6-3,few,TGTGCCAGCAGTTTCCAGGGGTTTGGTGAGCAGTTCTTC,CASSFQGFGEQFF
TRBD2,TRBJ2-7,TRBV20-1,.,TGCAGTGCTACGGGACTAGTCCTCTCCTACGAGCAGTACTTC,CSATGLVLSYEQYF
.,TRBJ1-2,TRBV7-2,many,TGTGCCAGCAGCTTAATGAGACAGGCTAAAAACTATGGCTACACCTTC,CASSLMRQAKNYGYTF
TRBD1,TRBJ1-5,TRBV28,few,TGTGCCAGCAGTTTAGGGACAGGGGCCGGCAATCAGCCCCAGCATTTT,CASSLGTGAGNQPQHF
.,TRBJ1-1,TRBV6-2/TRBV6-3,.,TGTGCCAGCACCGACGGACGGCAGAACACTGAAGCTTTCTTT,CASTDGRQNTEAFF
.,TRBJ1-1,TRBV19,few,TGTGCCAGTAGCCAAACAGGGAAGGTGACTGAAGCTTTCTTT,CASSQTGKVTEAFF
TRBD1,TRBJ1-5,TRBV30,few,TGTGCCTGGAGTCCAGGGGGAGATCAGCCCCAGCATTTT,CAWSPGGDQPQHF
TRBD2,TRBJ2-2,TRBV7-2,many,TGTGCCAGCATCCCACGCGGGGGATACGCGAACACCGGGGAGCTGTTTTTT,CASIPRGGYANTGELFF
TRBD2,TRBJ2-3,TRBV18,many,TGTGCCAGCTCCCAGACTAGCGGGAGCACAGATACGCAGTATTTT,CASSQTSGSTDTQYF
.,TRBJ2-1,TRBV20-1,.,TGCAGTGCTAGAGACCTATTACTAGATGAGCAGTTCTTC,CSARDLLLDEQFF
.,TRBJ1-2,TRBV20-1,few,TGCAGTGCTGGCAGTGGAGGGGGGCTTCTCTATGGCTACACCTTC,CSAGSGGGLLYGYTF
TRBD1,TRBJ2-2,TRBV9,.,TGTGCCAGCAGCGTAGTGACAGGGAGCACCGGGGAGCTGTTTTTT,CASSVVTGSTGELFF
TRBD1,TRBJ1-1,TRBV7-2,many,TGTGCCAGCAGCTCGAGCCGCACCTCCAGGGGGACTGAAGCTTTCTTT,CASSSSRTSRGTEAFF
.,TRBJ1-1,TRBV9,.,TGTGCCAGCAGCGTAGGCCCGTCCACCGCTGAAGCTTTCTTT,CASSVGPSTAEAFF
.,TRBJ1-5,TRBV20-1,.,TGCAGTGCTAGTGGGTCCACCAGTCAGCCCCAGCATTTT,CSASGSTSQPQHF
TRBD1,TRBJ2-2,TRBV7-9,few,TGTGCCAGCAGCCAGGGGGACAGGGGAAGGACCGGGGAGCTGTTTTTT,CASSQGDRGRTGELFF
TRBD1,TRBJ2-7,TRBV20-1,.,TGCAGTGCTCAATACGGGACAGGGACCTACGAGCAGTACTTC,CSAQYGTGTYEQYF
.,TRBJ1-1,TRBV24-1,many,TGTGCCACCAGTGCCGCAGGGGCGAACACTGAAGCTTTCTTT,CATSAAGANTEAFF
.,TRBJ2-1,TRBV7-9,many,TGTGCCAGCAGCTTAGGGGCCGGGAGTTTCTACAATGAGCAGTTCTTC,CASSLGAGSFYNEQFF
TRBD2,TRBJ2-1,TRBV7-9,few,TGTGCCAGCAGCGGGACTAGCGCCTACAATGAGCAGTTCTTC,CASSGTSAYNEQFF
.,TRBJ1-6,TRBV2,.,TGTGCCAGCAGTGAAATAGGAAATTCACCCCTCCACTTT,CASSEIGNSPLHF
.,TRBJ2-7,TRBV27,many,TGTGCCAGTTGCCAGACTGGGCCCTCCTACGAGCAGTACTTC,CASCQTGPSYEQYF
.,TRBJ1-1,TRBV7-2,many,TGTGCCAGCAGCTCAAACGCGGGTGGGCGTGAAGCTTTCTTT,CASSSNAGGREAFF
.,TRBJ2-7,TRBV12-3/TRBV12-4,many,TGTGCCAGCAGTTTAGCCCCCTTGGTCGGGGCCTCGAATCACGAGCAGTACTTC,CASSLAPLVGASNHEQYF
.,TRBJ1-1,TRBV12-3/TRBV12-4,few,TGTGCCAGCTCCCCTGGGTCGTTAAATGAAGCTTTCTTT,CASSPGSLNEAFF
TRBD1,TRBJ1-5,TRBV7-2,many,TGTGCCAGCAGCCCGGGACAGGGGGTGTCGTGGCAGCCCCAGCATTTT,CASSPGQGVSWQPQHF
TRBD1,TRBJ2-7,TRBV10-3,.,TGTGCCATCAGTGTCAAATCGCCGGGACAGGGGGCGCGGGAGCAGTACTTC,CAISVKSPGQGAREQYF
TRBD2,TRBJ2-3,TRBV28,many,TGTGCCAGCAGTGGGTCGGGGCTAGCGGCCACAGATACGCAGTATTTT,CASSGSGLAATDTQYF
TRBD2,TRBJ2-3,TRBV19,few,TGTGCCAGTAGCCACAGGCTAGCGGCGAGCACAGATACGCAGTATTTT,CASSHRLAASTDTQYF
.,TRBJ1-4,TRBV6-1,many,TGTGCCAGCAGTGTGAATGAAAAACTGTTTTTT,CASSVNEKLFF
TRBD1,TRBJ2-1,TRBV7-3,many,TGTGCCAGCAGCTTACTCCCCGGGACAGGGACTAACAATGAGCAGTTCTTC,CASSLLPGTGTNNEQFF
.,TRBJ2-7,TRBV7-2,many,TGTGCCAGCAAGTCAGGAATTGATCGCTACGAGCAGTACTTC,CASKSGIDRYEQYF
TRBD1,TRBJ1-1,TRBV28,many,TGTGCCAGCAACAGACAGGGGATAACTGAAGCTTTCTTT,CASNRQGITEAFF
TRBD1,TRBJ1-1,TRBV28,many,TGTGCCAGCAGTTTACTGAAGGGGGCGCGTACTGAAGCTTTCTTT,CASSLLKGARTEAFF
.,TRBJ1-2,TRBV7-2,many,TGTGCCAGCAGCTTTTATCCGGGGGCTGAGGGCTACACCTTC,CASSFYPGAEGYTF
TRBD1,TRBJ2-1,TRBV7-8,many,TGTGCCAGCAGCTTAGATCGACAGGGCGACGTATTCTTC,CASSLDRQGDVFF
TRBD2,TRBJ2-7,TRBV11-2,few,TGTGCCAGCAGCGCCGGCTACGGCGGGGGGGGCAACGAGCAGTACTTC,CASSAGYGGGGNEQYF
.,TRBJ2-7,TRBV20-1,many,TGCAGTGCTACCCAGCAGATCCCCTACGAGCAGTACTTC,CSATQQIPYEQYF
.,TRBJ2-1,TRBV7-2,many,TGTGCCAGCAGCCTCCTTGGCGGTAGCTCCTACAATGAGCAGTTCTTC,CASSLLGGSSYNEQFF